This is a list of T cell receptor beta chains from one sample in a study of blood T cell repertoires in COVID-19. Only in-frame clones appear in the TCRdb table, and some are missing; sequencing was by immunoSEQ multiplex PCR. Seen here are 200,000 to 250,000 clones, around three quarters observed once, and the top ten hold 4.5% to 7%. Sequencing was performed on peripheral blood. The source of these receptors is a woman in her 70s with acute or convalescent COVID-19. The CDR3 runs from the conserved cysteine through the conserved F or W. A D gene is named only where the DNA matches it firmly. Size is stated for part of the rows, as once, few or many counts, or as a class when the clone is expanded.

d_call	j_call	v_call	clone_size	cdr3_nt	cdr3_aa
TRBD2	TRBJ2-1	TRBV6-5	few	TGTGCCAGCAGGGGACTAGCGCTAAATGAGCAGTTCTTC	CASRGLALNEQFF
NA	TRBJ2-1	TRBV28	NA	TGTGCCAGCAGTGCCGGGGACTTAAACAATGAGCAGTTCTTC	CASSAGDLNNEQFF
TRBD1	TRBJ1-1	TRBV18	NA	TGTGCCAGCTCGTCCGCAGGGGGTTCCACTGAAGCTTTCTTT	CASSSAGGSTEAFF
NA	TRBJ1-4	TRBV28	NA	TGTGCCACCCAAGGGGCCCAGAATGAAAAACTGTTTTTT	CATQGAQNEKLFF
NA	TRBJ1-6	TRBV7-9	NA	TGTGCCAGCAGCTCCACGGGAGATTCACCCCTCCACTTT	CASSSTGDSPLHF
TRBD2	TRBJ2-2	TRBV6-5	many	TGTGCCAGCAGTCAGCGGGAGGGCCCCACCGGGGAGCTGTTTTTT	CASSQREGPTGELFF
TRBD1	TRBJ1-2	TRBV6-5	NA	TGTGCCAGCAAAGAGGGACAGGGGTTGGAAGGCTACACCTTC	CASKEGQGLEGYTF
NA	TRBJ1-1	TRBV18	NA	TGTGCCAGCTCACCACGTCCGCAGGGCAAGAACACTGAAGCTTTCTTT	CASSPRPQGKNTEAFF
NA	TRBJ1-2	TRBV3-1/TRBV3-2	NA	TGTGCCAGCAGCCTCCCAGGACAGAACTATGGCTACACCTTC	CASSLPGQNYGYTF
TRBD2	TRBJ2-1	TRBV29-1	NA	TGCAGCGTTACCGGGACTAGCGGCTACTACAATGAGCAGTTCTTC	CSVTGTSGYYNEQFF
TRBD1	TRBJ2-7	TRBV30	NA	TGTGCCTGGGTTCGGGACAGGGACTACGAGCAGTACTTC	CAWVRDRDYEQYF
NA	TRBJ1-1	TRBV7-9	NA	TGTGCCAGCAGCTTGGGGGGGTTCCCTGAAGCTTTCTTT	CASSLGGFPEAFF
TRBD1	TRBJ1-1	TRBV28	NA	TGTGCCAGCGGACGACAGGGACTGAACACTGAAGCTTTCTTT	CASGRQGLNTEAFF
NA	TRBJ2-3	TRBV4-1	NA	TGCGCCAGCAGCCAAGAGCCTCCCGGGAGAACAGATACGCAGTATTTT	CASSQEPPGRTDTQYF
NA	TRBJ1-4	TRBV18	NA	TGTGCCAGCTCACCAGGACAGATTAATGAAAAACTGTTTTTT	CASSPGQINEKLFF
TRBD2	TRBJ2-2	TRBV7-9	once	TGTGCCAGCAGTTTTAGCGGGACCGGGGAGCTGTTTTTT	CASSFSGTGELFF
TRBD2	TRBJ2-3	TRBV10-3	NA	TGTGCCATCAGTCCCCAGCGGGAGGCAACAGATACGCAGTATTTT	CAISPQREATDTQYF
NA	TRBJ1-5	TRBV4-2	NA	TGTGCCAGCAGCCTAGGAGGGGCCAGCAATCAGCCCCAGCATTTT	CASSLGGASNQPQHF
NA	TRBJ2-6	TRBV5-6	NA	TGTGCCAGCAGCCGGGGGTTTCGGATCTCTGGGGCCAACGTCCTGACTTTC	CASSRGFRISGANVLTF
NA	TRBJ1-4	TRBV30	few	TGTGCCTGGACGAAGCCTCTGGGACACCTAAATGAAAAACTGTTTTTT	CAWTKPLGHLNEKLFF
NA	TRBJ2-1	TRBV24-1	once	TGTGCCACCAGTGATTGGGGCTCCCGCTCCTACAATGAGCAGTTCTTC	CATSDWGSRSYNEQFF
TRBD2	TRBJ2-1	TRBV7-9	NA	TGTGCCAGCAGCTTAGGACTAGCGGGAGGGCCATTTGAGGAGCAGTTCTTC	CASSLGLAGGPFEEQFF
TRBD1	TRBJ1-4	TRBV7-8	NA	TGTGCCAGCAGCACCGACAGGGGGTGGAATGAAAAACTGTTTTTT	CASSTDRGWNEKLFF
NA	TRBJ2-3	TRBV9	once	TGTGCCAGCAGCGTTAGCGGCCACACAGATACGCAGTATTTT	CASSVSGHTDTQYF
NA	TRBJ1-2	TRBV5-1	NA	TGCGCCAGCAGCTTGGGAGAGGGCTATGGCTACACCTTC	CASSLGEGYGYTF
TRBD2	TRBJ2-5	TRBV7-8	NA	TGTGCCAGCAGCTTCATAGCGGGAGGACAAGAGACCCAGTACTTC	CASSFIAGGQETQYF
NA	TRBJ1-5	TRBV28	NA	TGTGCCAGCAGTTTAAGGGGCGCAGGGGCGCATCAGCCCCAGCATTTT	CASSLRGAGAHQPQHF
NA	TRBJ1-6	TRBV2	NA	TGTGCCAGCAGTGAAGAGTGGGAGGGGAATTCACCCCTCCACTTT	CASSEEWEGNSPLHF
NA	TRBJ1-1	TRBV30	NA	TGTGCCTGTTACGAAGAGGGCACTGAAGCTTTCTTT	CACYEEGTEAFF
TRBD1	TRBJ2-7	TRBV7-7	NA	TGTGCCAGCAGCTCCGTGCCGGGCACAGGGGGTGACGAGCAGTACTTC	CASSSVPGTGGDEQYF
NA	TRBJ1-2	TRBV7-9	NA	TGTGCCAGCAGCCTCCCGCCCGGGGGAGGAGGCTACACCTTC	CASSLPPGGGGYTF
TRBD2	TRBJ2-5	TRBV6-5	once	TGTGCCAGCAGCCAAGCCTCAGCGGGAGTAGAGACCCAGTACTTC	CASSQASAGVETQYF
NA	TRBJ2-1	TRBV6-5	once	TGTGCCAGCAGTTACTCGCAGGGAAACAATGAGCAGTTCTTC	CASSYSQGNNEQFF
NA	TRBJ2-3	TRBV3-1/TRBV3-2	NA	TGTGCCAGCAGCATAGCAAGGAATATGTTCGCAGATACGCAGTATTTT	CASSIARNMFADTQYF
TRBD2	TRBJ2-2	TRBV6-5	NA	TGTGCCAGCAAACGGGAGGGGAACACCGGGGAGCTGTTTTTT	CASKREGNTGELFF
TRBD1	TRBJ2-6	TRBV28	NA	TGTGCCAGCAGTTCCAATTACAGGGGCTCTGGGGCCAACGTCCTGACTTTC	CASSSNYRGSGANVLTF
TRBD2	TRBJ2-7	TRBV28	NA	TGTGCCAGCAGTTTCTCCCTAGCGGGAACCTACGAGCAGTACTTC	CASSFSLAGTYEQYF
NA	TRBJ2-2	TRBV19	NA	TGTGCCAGTAGTATAAGTCTAGACGCCGGGGAGCTGTTTTTT	CASSISLDAGELFF
TRBD1	TRBJ1-2	TRBV2	NA	TGTGCCAGCAACTTTGGGACAGGGGAGGGCTACACCTTC	CASNFGTGEGYTF
NA	TRBJ1-5	TRBV14	NA	TGTGCCAGCAGCCCCACAGGAAGCAATCAGCCCCAGCATTTT	CASSPTGSNQPQHF
NA	TRBJ2-3	TRBV5-1	NA	TGCGCCAGCAGCTTGGGCGGGACTAGCACAGATACGCAGTATTTT	CASSLGGTSTDTQYF
TRBD1	TRBJ2-2	TRBV28	NA	TGTGCCAGCAGTTCTCCGGGACAGGGAACCACCGGGGAGCTGTTTTTT	CASSSPGQGTTGELFF
TRBD2	TRBJ2-1	TRBV25-1	NA	TGTGCCAGCAGTCTAGCGGGAGGGACCTACAATGAGCAGTTCTTC	CASSLAGGTYNEQFF
TRBD2	TRBJ2-1	TRBV6-5	NA	TGTGCCAGCAGCCCCGGGACTAGCGGGAGAAATGAGCAGTTCTTC	CASSPGTSGRNEQFF
TRBD1	TRBJ2-7	TRBV15	NA	TGTGCCACCAGCAGTAACAGGGGATACGAGCAGTACTTC	CATSSNRGYEQYF
NA	TRBJ2-3	TRBV2	NA	TGTGCCAGCAGTGCCAATACGCAGTATTTT	CASSANTQYF
TRBD1	TRBJ1-6	TRBV6-1	NA	TGTGCCAGCAGTGAAGCGGGACAGGGGTATTCACCCCTCCACTTT	CASSEAGQGYSPLHF
NA	TRBJ1-1	TRBV7-9	NA	TGTGCCAGCAGCTTAGCCGGGGGAATAAGGACTGAAGCTTTCTTT	CASSLAGGIRTEAFF
NA	TRBJ1-5	TRBV6-5	NA	TGTGCCAGCAAGGAGGGACCTTATAGCAATCAGCCCCAGCATTTT	CASKEGPYSNQPQHF
TRBD1	TRBJ1-2	TRBV19	NA	TGTGCCAGTAGTTCCACGGGACAGGGGGTCTATGGCTACACCTTC	CASSSTGQGVYGYTF